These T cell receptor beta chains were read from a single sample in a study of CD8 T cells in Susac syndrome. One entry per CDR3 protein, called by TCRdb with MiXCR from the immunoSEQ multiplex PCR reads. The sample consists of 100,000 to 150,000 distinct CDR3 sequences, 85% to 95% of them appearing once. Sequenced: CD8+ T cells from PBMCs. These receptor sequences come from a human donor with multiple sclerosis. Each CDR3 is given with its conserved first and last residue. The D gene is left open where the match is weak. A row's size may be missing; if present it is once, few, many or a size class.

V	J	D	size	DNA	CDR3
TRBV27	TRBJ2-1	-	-	TGTGCCAGCAGTTTTATTGGCTTCAATGAGCAGTTCTTC	CASSFIGFNEQFF
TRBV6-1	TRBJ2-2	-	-	TGTGCCAGCAAGCGGCCGAACACCGGGGAGCTGTTTTTT	CASKRPNTGELFF
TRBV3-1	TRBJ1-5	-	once	TGTGCCAGCAGCCACGGAGCCAGGGGAAGCAATCAGCCCCAGCATTTT	CASSHGARGSNQPQHF
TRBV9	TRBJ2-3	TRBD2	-	TGTGCCAGCAGCGGCCCCGTGGGCGGGGGGGTCACAGATACGCAGTATTTT	CASSGPVGGGVTDTQYF
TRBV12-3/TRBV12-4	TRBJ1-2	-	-	TGTGCCAGCAGTTTGGACCCCAGGGTCTATGGCTACACCTTC	CASSLDPRVYGYTF
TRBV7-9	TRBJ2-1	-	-	TGTGCCAGCAGCTTTCCGGGACTGGGGGATGAGCAGTTCTTC	CASSFPGLGDEQFF
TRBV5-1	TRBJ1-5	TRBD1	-	TGCGCCAGCAGGGATGTAGACAGGGGGCTCAATCAGCCCCAGCATTTT	CASRDVDRGLNQPQHF
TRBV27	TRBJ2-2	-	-	TGTGCCAGCAGTTTACAGGGCCCGGGGAACACCGGGGAGCTGTTTTTT	CASSLQGPGNTGELFF
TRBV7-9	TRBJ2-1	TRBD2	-	TGTGCCAGCAGCTTAGGATTCGGAGTAGCGGGAGGTATGGATGAGCAGTTCTTC	CASSLGFGVAGGMDEQFF
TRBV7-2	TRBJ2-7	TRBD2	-	TGTGCCAGCAGCCCTAGAACGGGACTAGCGGGGGGCGGTCTTTACGAGCAGTACTTC	CASSPRTGLAGGGLYEQYF
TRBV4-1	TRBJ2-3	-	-	TGCGCCAGCAGCCAATCAGTTTCCACGGGGGATACGCAGTATTTT	CASSQSVSTGDTQYF
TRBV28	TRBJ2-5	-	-	TGTGCCAGCAGGATTACAGAGACCCAGTACTTC	CASRITETQYF
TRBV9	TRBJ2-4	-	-	TGTGCCAGCAGCGTAGGGCGGAGCCAGGGAAACATTCAGTACTTC	CASSVGRSQGNIQYF
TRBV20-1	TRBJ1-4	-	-	TGCAGTGCTAGTCTTCCGGGGAACAGTGAAAAACTGTTTTTT	CSASLPGNSEKLFF
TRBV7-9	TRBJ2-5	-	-	TGTGCCAGCAGCTTAGGGGGACTCAAAGAGACCCAGTACTTC	CASSLGGLKETQYF
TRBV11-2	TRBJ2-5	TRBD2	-	TGTGCCAGCAGCCCGAGCGGGAGGGACGAGACCCAGTACTTC	CASSPSGRDETQYF
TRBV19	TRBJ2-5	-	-	TGTGCCAACCTAGGGAGGACGGAGACCCAGTACTTC	CANLGRTETQYF
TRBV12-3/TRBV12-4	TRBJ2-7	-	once	TGTGCCAGCAGTGGCAGGGTCTACGAGCAGTACTTC	CASSGRVYEQYF
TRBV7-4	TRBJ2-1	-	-	TGTGCCAGCAGCTTAGATCAGCGGACAAGCTCCTACAATGAGCAGTTCTTC	CASSLDQRTSSYNEQFF
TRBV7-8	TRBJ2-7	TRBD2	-	TGTGCCAGCAGCTTAGTTAGCGGGGGTCACGAGCAGTACTTC	CASSLVSGGHEQYF
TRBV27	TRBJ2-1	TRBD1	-	TGTGCCAGCAGTTTTTGGACAGGTCACACTGAGCAGTTCTTC	CASSFWTGHTEQFF
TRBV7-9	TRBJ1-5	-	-	TGTGCCAGCAGCCCACCGGGGGGCGGTCAGCCCCAGCATTTT	CASSPPGGGQPQHF
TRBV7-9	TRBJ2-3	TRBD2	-	TGTGCCAGCAGTTACAGCGGGGAAAGCACAGATACGCAGTATTTT	CASSYSGESTDTQYF
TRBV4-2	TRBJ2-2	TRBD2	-	TGTGCCAGCAGCCCCAGGGGTGCGGGGGGGTCGTCGAACACCGGGGAGCTGTTTTTT	CASSPRGAGGSSNTGELFF
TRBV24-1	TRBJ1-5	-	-	TGTGCCACCAGTGGGCCCGGGGGCGTGGAGCCCCAGCATTTT	CATSGPGGVEPQHF
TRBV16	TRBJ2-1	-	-	TGTGCCAGCAGCCATCAACAGGGCAATGAGCAGTTCTTC	CASSHQQGNEQFF